This entry lists 8 T cell receptor beta chains sequenced from one sample in a study of cytomegalovirus exposure and HLA in healthy donors. PCR involved 60 Vbeta and 13 Jbeta primers. Clones were sequenced by immunoSEQ multiplex PCR, and TCRdb holds only the in-frame ones, with some missing. This sample contains 65,000 to 80,000 clones. Sequenced sample: PBMCs. Every receptor here comes from a female donor in good health and CMV-seropositive.

The chain combines TRBV2 with TRBJ1-2; 8 bases align to TRBD1. This CDR3 is built from 14 residues. V gave up 6 bases and J gave up 5 bases; unmatched junction bases: 8. Germline V CDR1 and CDR2: SNHLY, FYNNEI. The CDR3 coding sequence is TGTGCCAGCAGCGCGGACAGGGTAGCGTATGGCTACACCTTC. It specifies CASSADRVAYGYTF.

The V gene is TRBV14, the J gene TRBJ1-2; D is uncertain. This CDR3 region has 14 residues. V was clipped by 1 base and J by 4 bases, with 10 bases between them. The germline V gene encodes CDR1 SGHDN and CDR2 FVKESK. Here the CDR3 reads CASSQGGVGYGYTF. CDR3 coding DNA: TGTGCCAGCAGCCAAGGCGGGGTCGGCTATGGCTACACCTTC.

This chain joins TRBV10-2 and TRBJ1-2; 8 bases map to TRBD1. Germline CDR1 WSHSY, CDR2 SAAADI. The V gene end was trimmed by 0 bases and the J gene end by 4 bases; junction bases not matched to a gene: 4. The CDR3 consists of 15 residues. This CDR3 reads CASSESGQVLYGYTF. Written as DNA, the CDR3 is TGCGCCAGCAGTGAGTCGGGACAGGTCCTCTATGGCTACACCTTC.

The CDR3, as DNA: TGCGCCAGCAGCCCGGCCGGCCAGGGGGAACTGTTTTTT. Its protein product is CASSPAGQGELFF. V usage is TRBV5-1 and J usage is TRBJ1-4, with TRBD1 matching 7 bases. In germline, CDR1 is SGHRS, CDR2 YFSETQ. The CDR3 totals 13 residues. Germline trimming cut 4 bases from V and 12 bases from J; bases unmatched to any gene: 9.

The chain joins TRBV4-3 to TRBJ1-3; 8 bases agree with TRBD1. J was trimmed by 8 bases and V by 4 bases; bases with no gene match: 7. The CDR3 contains 14 residues. Germline CDR1 LGHNA, CDR2 YSLEER. CDR3 amino acids: CASSLEGQGHTIYF. CDR3 DNA sequence: TGCGCCAGCAGCCTAGAAGGACAGGGCCACACCATATATTTT.

The chain employs TRBV4-3 and TRBJ2-3; a weak D match, TRBD1 (5 bases). The germline gives CDR1 LGHNA, CDR2 YSLEER. This CDR3 spans 14 amino acids. Trimming took off 4 bases at V and 7 bases at J, with 15 bases between the two ends. CDR3 nucleotide sequence: TGCGCCAGCAGCCCTCAAGGGGTCGAGAATACGCAGTATTTT. It is translated as CASSPQGVENTQYF.

The chain joins TRBV11-2 to TRBJ2-7; D is perhaps TRBD1 (5 bases). V was pared by 1 base and J by 7 bases, with 5 bases between. Germline V gene data show CDR1 as SGHAT and CDR2 as FQNNGV. The CDR3 spans 11 residues. The CDR3 nucleotides are TGTGCCAGCAGCTTAGGGACAGAGCAGTACTTC. Translation: CASSLGTEQYF.

The chain uses TRBV29-1 and TRBJ1-1; maybe TRBD1 (5 bases). V was pared by 6 bases and J by 1 base, with 15 bases between. The CDR3 length is 14 residues. Looked up from germline, CDR1 is SQVTM and CDR2 is ANQGSEA. In nucleotides, the CDR3 is TGCAGCGTGGGTTCCGGACACCCGAACACTGAAGCTTTCTTT. This translates into CSVGSGHPNTEAFF. The full variable domain, in which reference TRBV29-1 and TRBJ1-1 provide the parts outside the CDR3, is SAVISQKPSRDICQRGTSLTIQCQVDSQVTMMFWYRQQPGQSLTLIATANQGSEATYESGFVIDKFPISRPNLTFSTLTVSNMSPEDSSIYLCSVGSGHPNTEAFFGQGTRLTVV.